The T cell receptor (beta chain) described here comes from a study of identical twins. Study-wide points: Rather than following the same donors, the conclusions depended on cross-sectional statistical analysis.

From the 5' RACE reads, TCRdb called clonotypes with MiXCR, one entry per CDR3 protein. The data hold 550,000 to 700,000 distinct CDR3 sequences, with roughly 20% observed a single time. Germline CDR1 and CDR2: DFQATT and SNEGSKA (reference sequence). The J segment lost 2 bases and the V segment lost 1 base, leaving 16 bases of the junction unmatched. The CDR3 consists of 19 residues. Regarding this clonotype: What it binds is unknown.

These data were also reused for a study on T cells expressing NK-cell markers. As reported in that work: Sorted CD3+CD56+NKG2C+, CD3+CD56+NKG2C- and CD3+CD56-NKG2C+ T cells supplied TCR beta repertoires. There were seven HCMV-seropositive donors and one seronegative donor among the eight sequenced. For a few donors, these clonotypes were likewise the leading ones in the CD3+CD56-NKG2C+ fraction.

The clonotype was recovered from a woman younger than 30 in good health. V and J are TRBV20-1 and TRBJ2-3; TRBD2 agrees at 9 bases. Sequenced input: PBMCs. DNA for the CDR3: TGCAGTGCTAGAGCCATGAGTGGCGGGAGGGCCAGGTACACAGATACGCAGTATTTT. Translated: CSARAMSGGRARYTDTQYF.